The 29 T cell receptor beta chains listed next were all sequenced from one sample in a study of blood T cell repertoires in COVID-19. Measured with immunoSEQ multiplex PCR; TCRdb has only the in-frame clones, and not every one. In the table there are approximately 60,000 clones, around 83% of which are singletons. The sample taken for sequencing was peripheral blood. These receptors originate from a human donor in a cohort sampled during active COVID-19.

The genes are TRBV5-1 and TRBJ2-2; D may be TRBD1 (5 bases). The CDR3 is made up of 14 amino acids. CDR1 and CDR2 (germline): SGHRS, YFSETQ. Trimming cost V 4 bases and J 6 bases, with 13 bases left between them. The CDR3 sequence: CASSQGANSGELFF. In DNA form, the CDR3 reads TGCGCCAGCAGCCAGGGTGCTAACTCCGGGGAGCTGTTTTTT.

V usage is TRBV14 and J usage is TRBJ1-2, with 7 bases lining up with TRBD1. The V segment lost 6 bases and the J segment 6 bases; nucleotides outside the gene matches: 13. The CDR3 extends over 15 amino acids. CDR1 is SGHDN and CDR2 is FVKESK in the germline V gene. The CDR3 region is CASSTRVGGTHGYTF. The CDR3 region has the DNA TGTGCCAGCAGTACCCGGGTAGGGGGCACCCATGGCTACACCTTC.

The chain employs TRBV7-3 and TRBJ2-1, with 9 positions matching TRBD2. The CDR3 totals 15 residues. CDR1 and CDR2 from the germline V gene are SGHTA and FQGTGA. V lost 2 bases, J lost 6 bases, and 5 bases stayed unmatched. CDR3 nucleotide sequence: TGTGCCAGCAGCTTACGGCGGGAGGGTCCCAATGAGCAGTTCTTC. It codes for CASSLRREGPNEQFF.

This clone is labeled as medium-sized. The chain carries TRBV7-9 and TRBJ2-2; TRBD1 matches at 10 bases. This CDR3 spans 19 amino acids. Losses at the gene ends were 4 bases for V and 4 bases for J; bases not matched to a gene: 15. Germline V CDR1 and CDR2: SEHNR, FQNEAQ (reference sequence). CDR3 amino acids: CASSSLRDRGTLSTGELFF. DNA of the CDR3: TGTGCCAGCAGCTCCCTAAGGGACAGGGGCACCCTTAGCACCGGGGAGCTGTTTTTT.

The chain uses TRBV5-6 and TRBJ2-7; TRBD1 is a possible D gene (6 bases). The CDR3 runs 13 residues. Germline V gene sequence: CDR1 SGHDT, CDR2 YYEEEE. V was cut by 0 bases and J by 6 bases, with 10 bases left in between. In nucleotides, the CDR3 is TGTGCCAGCAGCTTGGGGGGGCGGGCCGAGCAGTACTTC. It yields the protein CASSLGGRAEQYF.

V gene TRBV2 combines with J gene TRBJ2-3, with 7 bases matching TRBD2. In germline, CDR1 is SNHLY, CDR2 FYNNEI. Unmatched junction bases numbered 4, after V lost 6 bases and J lost 1 base. The CDR3 contains 14 residues. The CDR3 is CASRLGLGTDTQYF. The CDR3 nucleotides read TGTGCCAGCAGACTCGGACTAGGCACAGATACGCAGTATTTT.

The chain joins TRBV2 to TRBJ2-3; 8 bases are a match to TRBD2. This CDR3 spans 13 amino acids. Germline V gene data show CDR1 as SNHLY and CDR2 as FYNNEI. Trimming at V came to 10 bases and at J to 1 base, leaving 4 bases not matched to a gene. CDR3 coding DNA: TGTGCCACGGGGGGGGTCGGCACAGATACGCAGTATTTT. It encodes CATGGVGTDTQYF.

J is TRBJ2-1 and V is TRBV24-1; 10 positions agree with TRBD2. The V and J ends lost 6 bases and 0 bases, in that order; junction bases with no gene match: 4. The CDR3 has 16 residues. Germline V gene data show CDR1 as KGHDR and CDR2 as SFDVKD. CDR3 region: CATSTSSGGSYNEQFF. The CDR3 DNA reads as TGTGCCACCAGTACTTCTAGCGGGGGCTCCTACAATGAGCAGTTCTTC.

V and J are TRBV15 and TRBJ2-2; 9 bases are shared with TRBD2. CDR3 length: 16 residues. With 4 bases clipped from V and 3 bases from J, the junction kept 6 bases outside the gene matches. Germline V lookup: CDR1 LNHNV, CDR2 YYDKDF (reference sequence). The CDR3 nucleotides are TGTGCCACCAGCACCGGGACTAGCTCAGACACCGGGGAGCTGTTTTTT. This gives the protein CATSTGTSSDTGELFF.

The chain couples TRBV13 to TRBJ2-6, with a weak D call TRBD1 (6 bases). The V gene lost 0 bases and the J gene lost 3 bases, with 9 bases spanning the gap. From germline, CDR1 is PRHDT and CDR2 FYEKMQ (reference sequence). There are 16 residues in the CDR3. The CDR3 reads CASSLGAGVGANVLTF. The CDR3 DNA sequence: TGTGCCAGCAGCTTAGGGGCAGGGGTTGGGGCCAACGTCCTGACTTTC.

This rearrangement joins TRBV5-8 to TRBJ2-3; no definite D call. This CDR3 region has 11 residues. Deletions cut 6 bases from V and 6 bases from J, with 8 bases between. The germline V gene encodes CDR1 SGHTS and CDR2 YDEGEE. CDR3 sequence reads: CASTKRDTQYF. DNA for the CDR3: TGTGCCAGCACCAAGAGGGATACGCAGTATTTT.

The chain uses TRBV6-6 and TRBJ1-5; D uncertain. With 0 bases removed from V and 4 bases from J, the gap between germline ends came to 7 bases. CDR1 is MNHNY and CDR2 is SVGAGI in the germline V gene (reference sequence). This CDR3 contains 14 residues. CDR3 sequence reads: CASSYSQTNQPQHF. CDR3 in DNA: TGTGCCAGCAGTTACTCCCAGACTAATCAGCCCCAGCATTTT.

The table lists this clone with a count of one. The same CDR3 can be traced to other DNA sequences in this sample. The chain recombines TRBV14 with TRBJ2-7; 7 positions agree with TRBD2. The CDR3 loop spans 13 amino acids. Germline V lookup: CDR1 SGHDN, CDR2 FVKESK. Trimming at V came to 1 base and at J to 3 bases, leaving 0 bases not matched to a gene. CDR3 loop: CASSQASGYEQYF. The CDR3 bases are TGTGCCAGCAGCCAAGCTAGCGGCTACGAGCAGTACTTC. The entire variable domain, with the rest obtained from reference TRBV14 and TRBJ2-7, is as follows: EAGVTQFPSHSVIEKGQTVTLRCDPISGHDNLYWYRRVMGKEIKFLLHFVKESKQDESGMPNNRFLAERTGGTYSTLKVQPAELEDSGVYFCASSQASGYEQYFGPGTRLTVT.

The chain employs TRBV19 and TRBJ2-5; D might be TRBD1 (5 bases). The V end was cut by 10 bases, the J end by 4 bases, with 16 bases between. The germline CDR1 and CDR2 sequences are LNHDA and SQIVND (reference sequence). CDR3 length: 13 amino acids. In nucleotides, the CDR3 is TGTGCCACTATGGGGCCTAATCTAGAGACCCAGTACTTC. It specifies CATMGPNLETQYF. The whole variable domain, filled in from reference TRBV19 and TRBJ2-5, reads DGGITQSPKYLFRKEGQNVTLSCEQNLNHDAMYWYRQDPGQGLRLIYYSQIVNDFQKGDIAEGYSVSREKKESFPLTVTSAQKNPTAFYLCATMGPNLETQYFGPGTRLLVL.

This rearrangement joins TRBV7-3 to TRBJ2-5; 8 bases line up with TRBD2. V was pared by 5 bases and J by 1 base, with 3 bases of the junction left unmatched. From germline, CDR1 is SGHTA and CDR2 FQGTGA. The CDR3 extends over 14 amino acids. The CDR3 nucleotides are TGTGCCAGCAGCCAACTAGCGGTCCAAGAGACCCAGTACTTC. Its translation is CASSQLAVQETQYF.

This rearrangement joins TRBV24-1 to TRBJ2-5, with D perhaps TRBD1 (5 bases). V lost 2 bases and J lost 2, with 8 bases in between. The CDR3 length is 14 residues. The germline gives CDR1 KGHDR, CDR2 SFDVKD. The CDR3 spells CATSDSRQQETQYF. CDR3 nucleotide sequence: TGTGCCACCAGTGATTCTCGACAGCAAGAGACCCAGTACTTC.

The V gene is TRBV14, the J gene TRBJ1-1, with 8 bases fitting TRBD1. CDR1 and CDR2 (germline): SGHDN, FVKESK. CDR3 length: 14 amino acids. The V segment lost 4 bases and the J segment 4 bases; nucleotides outside the gene matches: 5. CDR3 sequence reads: CASSLWTGLTEAFF. CDR3 DNA sequence: TGTGCCAGCAGCCTATGGACAGGGCTCACTGAAGCTTTCTTT.

This clone was seen only once. The chain couples TRBV9 to TRBJ2-3; unclear D gene. Germline V gene data show CDR1 as SGDLS and CDR2 as YYNGEE. With 0 bases removed from V and 8 bases from J, the gap between germline ends came to 7 bases. The CDR3 spans 12 residues. Here the CDR3 reads CASSVVSSTQYF. CDR3 coding DNA: TGTGCCAGCAGCGTAGTGTCCAGTACGCAGTATTTT.

The V gene is TRBV21-1, the J gene TRBJ2-7; the table names TRBD2, a call not compared with the DNA. TRBV21-1 is a pseudogene segment. This CDR3 region has 13 residues. CDR3 sequence reads: CASSKDGAYEQYF. The CDR3 bases are TGTGCCAGCAGCAAAGACGGGGCCTACGAGCAGTACTTC.

The rearrangement uses TRBV6-6 and TRBJ2-1; TRBD2 agrees at 11 bases. The junction had 4 bases not matched to a gene; V was cut back by 0 bases and J by 9 bases. Germline values: CDR1 MNHNY, CDR2 SVGAGI (reference sequence). The CDR3 runs 15 residues. The CDR3 protein is CASSYSSGRVTEQFF. CDR3 nucleotide sequence: TGTGCCAGCAGTTACTCTAGCGGGAGGGTCACTGAGCAGTTCTTC.

For the CDR3, the DNA is TGTGCCAGCAGTTTATTCTGGCCACCATTCCCGAATTCACCCCTCCACTTT. Amino acids: CASSLFWPPFPNSPLHF. The V and J genes are TRBV27 and TRBJ1-6; no firm D call. Per germline, CDR1 MNHEY and CDR2 SMNVEV (reference sequence). V was shortened by 1 base and J by 7 bases, with 17 bases between the two germline ends. This CDR3 has 17 residues.

This clone is a singleton in its sample. This chain connects TRBV24-1 to TRBJ2-3; TRBD2 might be the D (7 bases). CDR1 and CDR2 from the germline V gene are KGHDR and SFDVKD. Trimming removed 3 bases at V and 4 bases at J, with 10 bases between. The CDR3 is 14 amino acids. The CDR3 DNA is TGTGCCACCAGTGATCGCGGGGGCGCAGATACGCAGTATTTT. It is translated as CATSDRGGADTQYF.

V is TRBV19 and J is TRBJ2-1, with a tentative D call TRBD2 (6 bases). V was clipped by 5 bases and J by 7 bases, with 12 bases between them. The CDR3 is 13 amino acids. Per the germline V gene, CDR1 is LNHDA and CDR2 is SQIVND (reference sequence). This CDR3 is CASSLRLVNEQFF. The CDR3 coding sequence is TGTGCCAGTAGTCTTCGACTAGTGAATGAGCAGTTCTTC.

This clone appeared once. V is TRBV10-3 and J is TRBJ2-7; 7 bases align to TRBD2. Germline trimming cut 5 bases from V and 2 bases from J; bases unmatched to any gene: 6. Germline V gene lookup returns CDR1 ENHRY and CDR2 SYGVKD. The CDR3 is 14 amino acids. CDR3 in amino acids: CAISSGTGAYEQYF. CDR3 nucleotide sequence: TGTGCCATCAGTAGCGGGACGGGGGCCTACGAGCAGTACTTC.

The chain couples TRBV6-5 to TRBJ1-5; TRBD1 aligns across 7 bases. Germline trimming cut 7 bases from V and 4 bases from J; bases unmatched to any gene: 4. Per germline, CDR1 MNHEY and CDR2 SVGAGI. The CDR3 is 13 amino acids. The CDR3 bases are TGTGCCAGCATCCAACAGGGGAATCAGCCCCAGCATTTT. Amino acid sequence: CASIQQGNQPQHF.

J is TRBJ2-7 and V is TRBV6-5; 8 bases match TRBD2. This CDR3 is built from 14 residues. J lost 6 bases, V lost 6 bases, and 10 bases had no gene match. Germline lookup yields CDR1 MNHEY and CDR2 SVGAGI. The CDR3 spells CASRSGGVISEQYF. The CDR3 nucleotides read TGTGCCAGCAGGTCCGGGGGGGTAATAAGCGAGCAGTACTTC.

The chain has TRBV2 and TRBJ1-1; D unclear. This CDR3 is built from 14 residues. Looked up from germline, CDR1 is SNHLY and CDR2 is FYNNEI. V lost 5 bases to trimming and J lost 0 bases, with 10 bases between them. The CDR3 here is CASSPDFLNTEAFF. CDR3 sequence (DNA): TGTGCCAGCAGTCCGGACTTTTTGAACACTGAAGCTTTCTTT.

The chain couples TRBV9 to TRBJ1-1; TRBD1 might be the D (6 bases). The ends were cut back, 4 bases at V and 0 bases at J, with 19 bases in the middle. The V gene's germline CDR1 is SGDLS and CDR2 YYNGEE. This CDR3 is 17 amino acids long. The CDR3 nucleotides read TGTGCCAGCAGCTTGACCGGTAGGGGGGGATTGAACACTGAAGCTTTCTTT. This gives the protein CASSLTGRGGLNTEAFF.

The chain recombines TRBV6-1 with TRBJ2-1; TRBD2 matches at 8 bases. V trimming: 1 base; J trimming: 4 bases; junction bases outside the gene matches: 6. The germline CDR1 and CDR2 sequences are MNHNS and SASEGT. The CDR3 extends over 16 amino acids. The CDR3 nucleotides are TGTGCCAGCAGTGAAGAGGCTAGCGGGTTTTACAATGAGCAGTTCTTC. This codes for CASSEEASGFYNEQFF.